These T cell receptor beta chains were read from a single sample in a study of T cells after yellow fever vaccination. TCRdb re-analysed the 5' RACE reads in MiXCR, keeping a single row per CDR3 protein. The sample consists of some 300,000 distinct CDR3 sequences, around 9.3% of them appearing once. Sequences were derived from CD4+ T cells sorted from PBMCs, sampled 5 days after the yellow fever booster vaccination. The origin of the receptors is a man younger than 35 who received the YFV17D yellow fever vaccine. Both conserved end residues are part of each CDR3. D genes are given only for firm matches. A row's size may be missing; if present it is once, few, many or a size class.

d_call,v_call,j_call,clone_size,cdr3_nt,cdr3_aa
-,TRBV7-9,TRBJ1-4,-,TGTGCCACCAGGAACCTACGGGAAAAACTGTTTTTT,CATRNLREKLFF
-,TRBV5-4,TRBJ2-4,-,TGTGCCAGCAGCTTGGCCTCTGGGGGTGTGGACATTCAGTACTTC,CASSLASGGVDIQYF
-,TRBV10-3,TRBJ1-1,-,TGTGCCATCAGTGAAAATTATGGTGACACTGAAGCTTTCTTT,CAISENYGDTEAFF
-,TRBV4-2,TRBJ2-3,-,TGTGCCAGCAGCCAAGATCTGAACGGGTATAGCACAGATACGCAGTATTTT,CASSQDLNGYSTDTQYF
-,TRBV6-1,TRBJ1-2,many,TGTGCCAGCAGCCAGTCTTACTATGGCTACACCTTC,CASSQSYYGYTF
TRBD1,TRBV30,TRBJ1-2,-,TGTGCCTGGAGTGTCCCGGGACAGGGAAACTATGGCTACACCTTC,CAWSVPGQGNYGYTF
TRBD1,TRBV5-1,TRBJ2-7,-,TGCGCCAGCAGCTTGGAAGGAGGGACAGGGCAGTACTTC,CASSLEGGTGQYF
-,TRBV7-9,TRBJ1-2,many,TGTGCCAGCAGCTCCACAGGGAACTATGGCTACACCTTC,CASSSTGNYGYTF
-,TRBV3-1,TRBJ1-1,once,TGTGCCAGCAGCCAGGGCAGCCATGCGAACACTGAAGCTTTCTTT,CASSQGSHANTEAFF
-,TRBV14,TRBJ2-7,few,TGTGCCAGCAGCCAAGTCGGGGGCAACGAGCAGTACTTC,CASSQVGGNEQYF
TRBD1,TRBV9,TRBJ2-2,few,TGTGCCAGCAGCGTGTCGGACAGGGGATCCGGGGAGCTGTTTTTT,CASSVSDRGSGELFF
TRBD1,TRBV20-1,TRBJ1-6,few,TGCAGTGCTAACAGGGGTGGTTCACCCCTCCACTTT,CSANRGGSPLHF
-,TRBV18,TRBJ1-6,few,TGTGCCAGCTCACCCGCAGCTACCTATAATTCACCCCTCCACTTT,CASSPAATYNSPLHF
-,TRBV5-1,TRBJ2-5,few,TGCGCCAGCAGCTCTCGGGAGACAGCGTACCAAGAGACCCAGTACTTC,CASSSRETAYQETQYF
TRBD1,TRBV7-3,TRBJ2-5,few,TGTGCCAGCAGCTTACGACAGGGAGAGACCCAGTACTTC,CASSLRQGETQYF
-,TRBV4-3,TRBJ1-6,-,TGCGCCAGCAGCCAAGTTGGCGGTTATAATTCACCCCTCCACTTT,CASSQVGGYNSPLHF
-,TRBV4-2,TRBJ1-1,many,TGTGCCAGCAGCCAAGTGGAGCAATACACTGAAGCTTTCTTT,CASSQVEQYTEAFF
-,TRBV3-1,TRBJ1-1,many,TGTGCCAGCAGCCAAGCTCCAGGGGAACGGGCTGAAGCTTTCTTT,CASSQAPGERAEAFF
TRBD1,TRBV7-2,TRBJ1-6,many,TGTGCCAGCAGCCAACGGGACAGGGGAACCCTCCACTTT,CASSQRDRGTLHF
-,TRBV7-2,TRBJ1-3,-,TGTGCCAGCAGCATCCACGCGTCAGGAAACTCTGGAAACACCATATATTTT,CASSIHASGNSGNTIYF
-,TRBV4-2,TRBJ1-2,few,TGTGCCAGCAGCCAAGACCGAAAGGGATTAGGGTACTATGGCTACACCTTC,CASSQDRKGLGYYGYTF
TRBD1,TRBV5-5,TRBJ1-5,many,TGTGCCAGCAGCCCTTGGGACAGTTCGAGGACATATAGCAATCAGCCCCAGCATTTT,CASSPWDSSRTYSNQPQHF
TRBD2,TRBV20-1,TRBJ2-5,-,TGCAGTGCTAGAGGGACTAGCGGGGGAGGGGAGACCCAGTACTTC,CSARGTSGGGETQYF
-,TRBV20-1,TRBJ1-5,many,TGCAGTGCCGCCCCGGACAGTAATCAGCCCCAGCATTTT,CSAAPDSNQPQHF
TRBD1,TRBV7-2,TRBJ1-1,many,TGTGCCAGCAGCCCTTGGACAGGGGTGGGGACTGAAGCTTTCTTT,CASSPWTGVGTEAFF
-,TRBV7-3,TRBJ2-3,-,TGTGCCAGCAGCTCTGATCCAATGAGTGATACGCAGTATTTT,CASSSDPMSDTQYF
-,TRBV11-2,TRBJ2-1,-,TGTGCCAGCAGCTTATCTAGCTCTCACAATGAGCAGTTCTTC,CASSLSSSHNEQFF
TRBD1,TRBV20-1,TRBJ1-6,-,TGCAGTGCTAGAGATATCACACTCGGGACAGTCTATAATTCACCCCTCCACTTT,CSARDITLGTVYNSPLHF
TRBD1,TRBV29-1,TRBJ2-1,-,TGCAGCGTTGTATCCGGGACAGGGGGCTACAATGAGCAGTTCTTC,CSVVSGTGGYNEQFF
-,TRBV20-1,TRBJ1-1,many,TGCAGTGCTAGAGATCTTGGGACGGGGAACACTGAAGCTTTCTTT,CSARDLGTGNTEAFF
-,TRBV6-2/TRBV6-3,TRBJ2-1,-,TGTGCCAGCAGCTGGGGGGGGGGCAACTACAATGAGCAGTTCTTC,CASSWGGGNYNEQFF
TRBD1,TRBV28,TRBJ1-4,-,TGTGCCAGCAGACCGGGACAGGGGTTTGAAAAACTGTTTTTT,CASRPGQGFEKLFF
TRBD1,TRBV6-2/TRBV6-3,TRBJ2-1,-,TGTGCCAGCAGGCGGGGACAGGCCTACTCCTACAATGAGCAGTTCTTC,CASRRGQAYSYNEQFF
-,TRBV10-3,TRBJ2-3,many,TGTGCCATCAGGGGACAAACAGATACGCAGTATTTT,CAIRGQTDTQYF
TRBD2,TRBV11-2,TRBJ2-7,few,TGTGCCAGCAGCTTAGTCGCGGGAAAGAGGCGGGGGAGACCCTACGAGCAGTACTTC,CASSLVAGKRRGRPYEQYF
-,TRBV5-6,TRBJ1-5,many,TGTGCCAGCAGCGCGGAGGGAGGATACAATCAGCCCCAGCATTTT,CASSAEGGYNQPQHF
-,TRBV19,TRBJ1-1,-,TGTGCCAGTAGTATTCGACCACTAGCTACAGGGACTGAAGCTTTCTTT,CASSIRPLATGTEAFF
TRBD1,TRBV4-2,TRBJ1-1,-,TGTGCCAGCAGCCACCCCCGAGCAGGGGGAGATCGGAACACTGAAGCTTTCTTT,CASSHPRAGGDRNTEAFF
TRBD2,TRBV5-4,TRBJ2-1,many,TGTGCCAGCACCCTGACTAGCGGGGTGTACAATGAGCAGTTCTTC,CASTLTSGVYNEQFF
-,TRBV4-2,TRBJ1-4,few,TGTGCCAGCAGCCAAATGGGAGGAGGGTCGCAGAGGGAAAAACTGTTTTTT,CASSQMGGGSQREKLFF
-,TRBV4-1,TRBJ2-5,many,TGCGCCAGGGAGCGGCCGGCTCAAGAGACCCAGTACTTC,CARERPAQETQYF
TRBD1,TRBV5-1,TRBJ1-1,few,TGCGCCAGCAGCTTCACAGGGGGTCTGAACACTGAAGCTTTCTTT,CASSFTGGLNTEAFF
-,TRBV3-1,TRBJ2-3,few,TGTGCCAGCAGCCAAACGCAGGGAAGAGATACGCAGTATTTT,CASSQTQGRDTQYF
-,TRBV4-2,TRBJ2-2,many,TGTGCCAGCAGCCAAGATAGGAACCAGACGAACACCGGGGAGCTGTTTTTT,CASSQDRNQTNTGELFF
-,TRBV20-1,TRBJ1-5,once,TGCAGTGCTAGAGAGGGGGTGACCAATCAGCCCCAGCATTTT,CSAREGVTNQPQHF
TRBD1,TRBV28,TRBJ2-3,-,TGTGCCAGCAGGACAGGGGGAACTAGCACAGATACGCAGTATTTT,CASRTGGTSTDTQYF
-,TRBV12-3/TRBV12-4,TRBJ2-3,few,TGTGCCAGCACCCGGGGGACCCGGGCAGATACGCAGTATTTT,CASTRGTRADTQYF
-,TRBV6-5,TRBJ2-5,few,TGTGCCAGCAGTTATCGGGCGGGGCGACAAGAGACCCAGTACTTC,CASSYRAGRQETQYF
-,TRBV27,TRBJ2-1,few,TGTGCCAGCAAGCCAGGGTTTTACAATGAGCAGTTCTTC,CASKPGFYNEQFF
-,TRBV3-1,TRBJ1-6,-,TGTGCCAGCAGCCAGGCAGGGGTATCACCCCTCCACTTT,CASSQAGVSPLHF
-,TRBV18,TRBJ1-1,few,TGTGCCAGCTCAACGGTCCTCGGGGGGGACACTGAAGCTTTCTTT,CASSTVLGGDTEAFF
TRBD1,TRBV2,TRBJ1-1,many,TGTGCCAGCAGAAACAGGGGCCCTGAAGCTTTCTTT,CASRNRGPEAFF
TRBD1,TRBV12-3/TRBV12-4,TRBJ2-4,-,TGTGCCAGCAGTTTAGGGACAGGGAAAAATCAGTACTTC,CASSLGTGKNQYF
-,TRBV12-3/TRBV12-4,TRBJ1-2,-,TGTGCCAGCAGCGCGCGTCACTATGGCTACACCTTC,CASSARHYGYTF
-,TRBV12-3/TRBV12-4,TRBJ1-1,-,TGTGCCAGCAGTTCCCAGAGGGGGGGGGGCGGTACTGAAGCTTTCTTT,CASSSQRGGGGTEAFF